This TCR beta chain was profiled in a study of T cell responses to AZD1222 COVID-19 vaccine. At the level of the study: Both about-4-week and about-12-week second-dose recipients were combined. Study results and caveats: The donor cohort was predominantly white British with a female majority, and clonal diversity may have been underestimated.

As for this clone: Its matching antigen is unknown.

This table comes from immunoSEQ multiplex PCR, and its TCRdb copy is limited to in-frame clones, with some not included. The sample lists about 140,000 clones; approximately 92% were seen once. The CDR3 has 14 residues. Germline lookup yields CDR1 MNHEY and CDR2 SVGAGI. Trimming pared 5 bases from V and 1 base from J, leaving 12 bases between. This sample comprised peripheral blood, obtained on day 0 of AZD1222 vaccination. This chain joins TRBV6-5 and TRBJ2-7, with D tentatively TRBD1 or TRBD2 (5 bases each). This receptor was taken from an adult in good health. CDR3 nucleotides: TGTGCCAGCAGTACGGGGCAATCGTCCTACGAGCAGTACTTC. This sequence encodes CASSTGQSSYEQYF.